This T cell receptor beta chain came from a study of pediatric ulcerative colitis (dated by TCRdb to the late 2010s). With regard to the full study: From fewer than ten newly diagnosed, treatment-naive pediatric ulcerative colitis patients and a handful of non-IBD control children, paired blood and rectal samples were collected.

This clone has just one count. Which antigen it targets is not known. Base qualities are not at hand, and no much larger clone is one base apart. Study-wide conclusions, independent of this receptor: For technical reasons, substantially fewer templates were yielded by the blood samples of a couple of patients, and these blood samples were excluded from blood-rectal overlap analysis. A couple of rectal CDR3 clonotypes were detected in all ulcerative colitis patients and were not detected in any of the controls. Controls, mild-moderate and acute severe colitis patients were separated by rectal repertoire features, and reduced rectal diversity due to clonal expansions was observed in acute severe colitis. Only a few individuals were included in the healthy control group, which was small. Autologous blood-rectal clonal overlap was significantly higher in ulcerative colitis patients than in controls, suggesting increased T cell trafficking to inflamed tissue. Repertoires were derived from total lymphocyte DNA, so rare subsets such as regulatory T cells may have patterns not reflected.

The control children had a colonoscopy because IBD was suspected, but their endoscopy was normal both macroscopically and histologically, and none were diagnosed with IBD within the following year. Blood was sampled at the time of the colonoscopy. The Wizard kit (Promega) was used to extract genomic DNA from the blood and intestinal samples. The germline V gene (reference sequence) provides CDR1 SGHKS and CDR2 YYEKEE. V was cut back by 1 base and J by 0 bases, leaving a gap of 11 bases between them. Counted from cysteine to phenylalanine, this CDR3 has 15 amino acids. Kept here is only the CDR3 DNA, which spans 45 bases and is read in frame from base 1. Using the immunoSEQ TRB Survey service, rearranged CDR3 beta regions were amplified from genomic DNA with multiplex V and J primers. To keep depth equal across samples, survey-level sequencing depth of up to 500,000 reads per sample was applied. Libraries were purified and pooled, and sequencing was performed on Illumina technology. The study's processing was this. Productive clonality, sample overlap, pairwise scatters, CDR3 beta length, V/D/J gene usage and productiveness were all assessed with the immunoSEQ online tools. Calculated diversity was defined as the number of unique rearrangements divided by total templates, multiplied by 100, and Shannon and Simpson indices were computed as well. Principal component analysis used the R prcomp function and ggbiplot package on Z-score normalized data. Morisita's index was used to measure clonal overlap between blood and rectum within each subject. TCRdb took over this immuneACCESS table, retaining in-frame rearrangements with V and J assigned. Such tables are incomplete; in checked studies, under half of the missing clones stem from an unresolved V gene, and the remainder is unexplained. Clonal size and the V and J genes are those of that table, whereas D and trimming came from the DNA. A total of about 60,000 clones appear in this sample, around 87% of them only once. The ten top clones hold approximately 1.5% of the sample.

Input material: blood. The rearranged segments are TRBV5-5 and TRBJ2-7, and perhaps TRBD2 as D gene, on 5 matching bases. The sequence was collected from a boy younger than 18 who was a control in a study of pediatric ulcerative colitis. CDR3 reads: CASSLLVGSSYEQYF. The DNA reads as follows: TGTGCCAGCAGCTTGCTGGTGGGGAGCTCCTACGAGCAGTACTTC.